This TCR beta chain was observed in a study of T cell repertoires in cytomegalovirus infection. Of note for this clonotype: What it binds is unknown.

One entry per CDR3 protein, called by TCRdb with MiXCR from the reads. This table has approximately 300,000 distinct CDR3 sequences, around 25% appearing once. J lost 1 base, V lost 4 bases, and 12 bases had no gene match. The CDR3 has 19 amino acids. Germline V gene data show CDR1 as SGHDT and CDR2 as YYEEEE. The TCR sequence derives from a human donor in good health (CMV status not recorded). Some clones in this sample may be carry-over from other donors' samples. The genes are TRBV5-6 and TRBJ2-1; 12 nucleotides line up with TRBD1. The source was cultured PBMCs, collected from culture after CMV antigen stimulation. The CDR3 DNA is TGTGCCAGCAGCCCAACCGGGACAGGGGGCTCTGGGTCCTACAATGAGCAGTTCTTC. Protein sequence: CASSPTGTGGSGSYNEQFF.